This note documents a single T cell receptor (beta chain) sequence. The table lists this clonotype with many counts. The specificity of this receptor is unknown. Base qualities are not at hand, and no much larger clone is one base apart. CDR1 and CDR2 are read off the germline V gene (reference sequence) as DFQATT and SNEGSKA. Including the terminal cysteine and phenylalanine, the CDR3 comprises 17 residues. The DNA shown is the 51-base CDR3, in frame from base 1. V and J are trimmed by 0 bases and 2 bases, and the gene matches miss 6 bases of the junction. This specimen comes from a study of T cells in Graves' hyperthyroidism and ophthalmopathy (dated by TCRdb to between 2018 and 2020). General notes on the study: Peripheral blood samples were taken at initial diagnosis, before any treatment was given. To identify distinguishing TCR V-J signatures, a discovery cohort of some 100 patients was used, comprising some 43 with Graves' ophthalmopathy and some 57 with stable Graves' hyperthyroidism. Prospective prediction of ophthalmopathy was tested in an independent validation cohort of 18 to 20 hyperthyroidism patients and some 17 patients who later progressed to ophthalmopathy. The 75 to 100 discovery patients were divided at random into training and test sets in a 7:3 ratio. The study also compared thyroid tissue and blood T-cell repertoires from 6 or 7 Graves' hyperthyroidism patients. Once sampling was done, hyperthyroidism patients were given methimazole at a starting dose of 30 mg daily, whereas ophthalmopathy patients were given high-dose intravenous methylprednisolone. According to the paper, TCR Vbeta CDR3 sequencing was carried out on around 140 peripheral blood samples, which came from under 50 ophthalmopathy, around 75 hyperthyroidism and around 17 progressor patients.

Overall study outcomes, separate from this receptor: A 13 V-J signature model separated ophthalmopathy from stable hyperthyroidism, with approximately 86% sensitivity and approximately 81% specificity in cross-validation and 80%/75% in testing. In validation, progression to ophthalmopathy was predicted by the model with roughly 69% sensitivity and roughly 76% specificity, a median of approximately 7.1 months before onset. Sample size was not statistically predetermined, and blinding of investigators to group allocation was not performed. Most expanded thyroid clonotypes (frequency above 0.001) were also found in blood, which suggests that blood repertoires may mirror thyroid immune responses.

A patient counted as having stable Graves' hyperthyroidism if no progression to ophthalmopathy occurred over 18 months of follow-up. Hyperthyroidism patients were aged 18 to 65 years and newly diagnosed, with disease duration of less than 2 months. Exclusion was applied to patients with uncontrolled infections, other autoimmune diseases, pregnancy or lactation. Diagnoses were based on clinical symptoms, serum thyroxine and TRAb, thyroid ultrasound and orbital computed tomography. PBMCs were isolated from more than 9 ml of fresh peripheral blood by Ficoll-Paque density gradient centrifugation. Total RNA was extracted using Trizol reagent, and RNA quality was assessed on an Agilent 2100 Bioanalyzer. Amplification of TCR beta CDR3 regions was carried out from RNA transcripts. For the first round of RT-PCR on the TCR CDR3, the HTBI primer set was used together with the Qiagen OneStep RT-PCR kit. A second multiplex PCR round built the libraries, followed by size selection and purification. Paired-end sequencing of the libraries was performed with 100 bp reads on an Illumina HiSeq2000. Per the authors' processing: SOAPnuke was used to process the raw data, throwing out any read that contained adapters or uncalled bases, had a mean Phred below 15, or lacked an exact constant-primer or identifier match. COPE v1.2.5 was used to merge the high-quality paired reads, and each unique nucleotide sequence was defined as a clonotype. Clonotypes were aligned to IMGT TRBV, TRBD and TRBJ reference segments using MiTCR v1.1. The analysis was restricted to V-J combinations with a frequency above 0.0001, which together covered just over 99% of the repertoires. The TCS score was defined as the ratio of F50 (clonal expansion) to E x V (chaos), calculated using BLOSUM62-based TCRdist between CDR3 peptides within each V-J. Welch's t-statistics and random forest reduced around 550 V-J features to 13, which were used in a naive Bayes classifier (R e1071). The public reads were reanalyzed by TCRdb: fastp trimming at Q25, MiXCR alignment, in-frame beta chains only. Entries are consolidated by CDR3 protein sequence, retaining the most common genes and DNA. These V and J calls derive from TCRdb rather than the authors' analysis. The sample yields around 520,000 distinct CDR3 sequences; 14% were counted once. 15% to 20% of the sample is in the top ten clones.

The sequence derives from a woman under 30 with Graves' hyperthyroidism. Source material: blood. The chain links TRBV20-1 with TRBJ2-3, and TRBD2 aligns with 12 junction nucleotides. The CDR3 reads CSARDHRTSGDTDTQYF. The nucleotides are TGCAGTGCTAGAGACCATCGGACTAGCGGGGACACAGATACGCAGTATTTT.